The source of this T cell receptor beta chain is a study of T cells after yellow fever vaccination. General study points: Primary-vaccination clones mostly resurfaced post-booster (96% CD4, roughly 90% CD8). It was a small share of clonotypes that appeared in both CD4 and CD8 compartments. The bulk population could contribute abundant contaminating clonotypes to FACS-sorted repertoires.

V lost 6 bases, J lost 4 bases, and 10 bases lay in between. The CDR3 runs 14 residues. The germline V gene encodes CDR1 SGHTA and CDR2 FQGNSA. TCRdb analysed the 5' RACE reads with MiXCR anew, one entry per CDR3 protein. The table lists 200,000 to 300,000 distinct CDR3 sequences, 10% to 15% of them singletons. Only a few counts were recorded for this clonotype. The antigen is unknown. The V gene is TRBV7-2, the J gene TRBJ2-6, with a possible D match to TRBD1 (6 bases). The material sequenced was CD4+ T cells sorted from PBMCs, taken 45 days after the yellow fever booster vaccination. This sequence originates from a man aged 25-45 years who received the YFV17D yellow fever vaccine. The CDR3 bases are TGTGCCAGCAGACGGGACACCGGGGCCAACGTCCTGACTTTC. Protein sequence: CASRRDTGANVLTF.